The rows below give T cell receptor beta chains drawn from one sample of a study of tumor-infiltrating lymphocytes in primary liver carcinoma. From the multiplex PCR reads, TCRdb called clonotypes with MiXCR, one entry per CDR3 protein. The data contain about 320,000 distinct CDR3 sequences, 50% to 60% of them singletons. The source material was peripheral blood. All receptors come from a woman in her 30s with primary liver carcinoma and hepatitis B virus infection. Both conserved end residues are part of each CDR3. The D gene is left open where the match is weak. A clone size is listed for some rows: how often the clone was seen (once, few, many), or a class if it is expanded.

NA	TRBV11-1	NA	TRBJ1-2	TGTGCCAGCAGCGTCCGGGATAGCTATGGCTACACCTTC	CASSVRDSYGYTF
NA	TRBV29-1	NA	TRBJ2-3	TGCAGCGCCCTCAGGTGGGGCGACTCTAGCACAGATACGCAGTATTTT	CSALRWGDSSTDTQYF
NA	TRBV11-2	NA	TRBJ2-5	TGTGCCGGCAGCTTCGGACTTGGAAAGACCCAGTACTTC	CAGSFGLGKTQYF
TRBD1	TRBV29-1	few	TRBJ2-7	TGCAGCGTTGAAGGGGACAGGGGCCCCTACGAGCAGTACTTC	CSVEGDRGPYEQYF
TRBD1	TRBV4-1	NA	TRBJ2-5	TGCGCCAGCAGCCAGCATCCGGGACAGAACCAAGAGACCCAGTACTTC	CASSQHPGQNQETQYF
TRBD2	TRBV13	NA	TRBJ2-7	TGTGCCAGTCGCTCTAGCGGGAGCAACGAGCAGTACTTC	CASRSSGSNEQYF
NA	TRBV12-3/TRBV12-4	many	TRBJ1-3	TGTGCCAGCAGTTCCACAAACACCATATATTTT	CASSSTNTIYF
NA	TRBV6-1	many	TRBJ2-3	TGTGCCACCCTGATGCGGGGTGCAGATACGCAGTATTTT	CATLMRGADTQYF
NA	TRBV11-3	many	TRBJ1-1	TGTGCCAGCAGCGAATCCACTGAAGCTTTCTTT	CASSESTEAFF
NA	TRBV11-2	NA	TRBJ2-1	TGTGCCAGCAGCTTAACGGAGGGGAGCCCCTCCAATGAGCAGTTCTTC	CASSLTEGSPSNEQFF
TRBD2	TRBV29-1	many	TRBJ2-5	TGCAGCGTCGCCACGGGGGGGACCCAGTACTTC	CSVATGGTQYF
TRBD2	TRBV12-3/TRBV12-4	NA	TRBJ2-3	TGTGCCACCACGAGCGGGGATAGCACAGATACGCAGTATTTT	CATTSGDSTDTQYF
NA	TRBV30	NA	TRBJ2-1	TGTGCCTGGAGCGGGGAGTCGAACTACAATGAGCAGTTCTTC	CAWSGESNYNEQFF
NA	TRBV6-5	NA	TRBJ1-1	TGTGCCAGCAATTACGGAGGGGGAACTGAAGCTTTCTTT	CASNYGGGTEAFF
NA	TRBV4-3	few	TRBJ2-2	TGCGCCAGCAGCCAAGATCTACGGGAGCTGTTTTTT	CASSQDLRELFF